This entry concerns a single T cell receptor beta chain. This sample was taken from a study of blood T cell repertoires in COVID-19. Germline CDR1 is MNHEY and CDR2 is SMNVEV (reference sequence). The CDR3 has 15 residues. V was pared by 5 bases and J by 2 bases, with 8 bases of the junction left unmatched. TCRdb keeps only in-frame clones here, not all; method: immunoSEQ multiplex PCR. The repertoire holds about 300,000 clones, with 86% as singletons. This chain connects TRBV27 to TRBJ1-1; 7 nucleotides match TRBD1. This receptor was identified in a woman between 45 and 60 years old with acute or convalescent COVID-19. The specimen was peripheral blood. In nucleotides, the CDR3 is TGTGCCAGCAGTCCTCGGGACAGACTTAACACTGAAGCTTTCTTT. Translation gives CASSPRDRLNTEAFF.